This TCR beta chain derives from a study of neurological immune-mediated disorders. Study observations and caveats: HTLV-1-associated myelopathy showed the most TCR clonal expansion; multiple sclerosis the least, below healthy controls. CDR3 amino acid sequences found in expanded clones were never shared across subjects, suggesting private repertoires in all groups.

The time point: technical triplicate 2. PBMCs stored at -80 C, numbering 2 million, were the origin of the unsorted libraries. Concerning this clonotype: Antigen unknown.

It was by 5'RACE with 10-nucleotide random UMIs that the cDNA was made. Via MiXCR, TCRdb re-called the 5' RACE reads, giving one row per CDR3 protein. The sample lists more than 50,000 distinct CDR3 sequences; under 30% were seen once. Sequencing was performed on PBMCs. The sequence derives from a man in his 60s with HTLV-1-associated myelopathy (HAM/TSP).

The CDR3 bases are TGCGCCAGCAGCCAAGCATGGGGGGTGGTGGTGGAAGAGACCCAGTACTTC. The encoded protein is CASSQAWGVVVEETQYF. This sequence joins TRBV4-1 and TRBJ2-5; a weak D match, TRBD2 (6 bases). The germline CDR1 and CDR2 sequences are MGHRA and YSYEKL. The V end lost 1 base, the J end lost 3 bases, and 18 bases lay between the germline ends. CDR3 size: 17 residues.